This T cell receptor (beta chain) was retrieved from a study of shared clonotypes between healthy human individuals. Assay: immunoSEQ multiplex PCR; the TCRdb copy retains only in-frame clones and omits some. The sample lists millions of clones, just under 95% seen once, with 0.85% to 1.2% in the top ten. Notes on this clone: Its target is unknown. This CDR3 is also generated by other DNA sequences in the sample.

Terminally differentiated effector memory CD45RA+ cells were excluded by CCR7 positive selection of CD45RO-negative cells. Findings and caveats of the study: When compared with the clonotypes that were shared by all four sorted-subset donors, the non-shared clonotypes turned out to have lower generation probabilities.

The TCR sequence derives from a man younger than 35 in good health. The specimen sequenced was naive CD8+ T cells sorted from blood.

Here the CDR3 reads CASSYRTGGYEQYF. DNA of the CDR3: TGTGCCAGCAGTTATCGGACAGGGGGCTACGAGCAGTACTTC. This rearrangement joins TRBV27 to TRBJ2-7; 10 bases fit TRBD1. Germline values: CDR1 MNHEY, CDR2 SMNVEV (reference sequence). With V trimmed by 4 bases and J by 3 bases, 3 bases remained unmatched. The CDR3 is 14 amino acids.